The present entry profiles one T cell receptor (beta chain) with its context. Its antigen is not known. Data came from immunoSEQ multiplex PCR; TCRdb stores just in-frame clones and leaves some out. The sample has over 60,000 clones, roughly 91% seen once. This record comes from a study of radiotherapy plus CTLA-4 blockade in lung cancer. Across the study: Of the patients, 18% showed objective responses and around 29% attained disease control. Study observations and caveats: In blood, after radiotherapy plus ipilimumab, tumor-derived TCR clones expanded.

Focal radiation plus CTLA-4 blockade with ipilimumab was given to patients with chemo-refractory metastatic non-small-cell lung cancer. V lost 5 bases, J lost 7 bases, and 18 bases lay in between. The CDR3 runs 15 residues. Germline-derived CDR1 and CDR2 are LNHDA and SQIVND (reference sequence). This receptor was identified in a human donor with non-small cell lung cancer that progressed on radiotherapy plus ipilimumab. V is TRBV19 and J is TRBJ1-5; D perhaps matches TRBD1 (5 bases). The sample here was peripheral blood, taken from a patient treated with radiotherapy plus ipilimumab. The DNA of the CDR3 is TGTGCCAGTAGTCAAAGGCCAGGGTTCCGCCAGCCCCAGCATTTT. It encodes CASSQRPGFRQPQHF.